This is a list of T cell receptor beta chains from one sample in a study of Tregs in tolerant kidney transplant recipients. Their antigen targets remain unknown. Generated by immunoSEQ multiplex PCR, the TCRdb table keeps only in-frame clones and is missing some. The sample lists about 4,800 clones; over 35% were seen once. Specimen: CD8+ T cells from blood cultured with allogeneic cells. The receptors stem from a human donor in good health. Both conserved end residues are part of each CDR3. D genes are given only for firm matches. Only part of the rows carry a size: once, few, many, or a class if the clone is expanded.

TRBJ2-7 | NA | NA | 13 | TRBV4-2 | TGTGCCAGCAGCTTAACGGATTCCTACGAGCAGTACTTC | CASSLTDSYEQYF
TRBJ2-1 | NA | NA | 15 | TRBV6-6 | TGTGCCAGCAGTTGCGGGGCAGGCTCCTACAATGAGCAGTTCTTC | CASSCGAGSYNEQFF
TRBJ2-7 | NA | TRBD1 | 16 | TRBV7-9 | TGTGCCAGCAGCTTGTCCACCAGACAGGGGGCCTACGAGCAGTACTTC | CASSLSTRQGAYEQYF
TRBJ2-1 | NA | NA | 12 | TRBV6-5 | TGTGCCAGCGGGCGAGTATACAATGAGCAGTTCTTC | CASGRVYNEQFF
TRBJ2-7 | medium-sized | NA | 14 | TRBV29-1 | TGCAGCCCCCTACCACCGGGCATGATCTACGAGCAGTACTTC | CSPLPPGMIYEQYF
TRBJ2-5 | once | NA | 15 | TRBV29-1 | TGCAGCGTTGAAGGAACCCGACCGTACCAAGAGACCCAGTACTTC | CSVEGTRPYQETQYF
TRBJ2-1 | NA | NA | 15 | TRBV9 | TGTGCCAGCAGCGTAGACGCCGCGGGGAGCAATGAGCAGTTCTTC | CASSVDAAGSNEQFF
TRBJ2-2 | NA | NA | 14 | TRBV23-1 | TGCGCCAGCAGTCAATTTAGGGTGGCCGGGGAGCTGTTTTTT | CASSQFRVAGELFF
TRBJ1-5 | NA | NA | 14 | TRBV9 | TGTGCCAGCAGCGTCGACAGTAGCAATCAGCCCCAGCATTTT | CASSVDSSNQPQHF
TRBJ2-1 | medium-sized | TRBD2 | 16 | TRBV9 | TGTGCCAGCAGCGTAGGGGGAGGGGTAGCGGGATCTGAGCAGTTCTTC | CASSVGGGVAGSEQFF
TRBJ2-1 | medium-sized | NA | 13 | TRBV30 | TGTGCCTGGAGTGTACAGGGTGTCAATGAGCAGTTCTTC | CAWSVQGVNEQFF
TRBJ2-7 | NA | NA | 15 | TRBV11-3 | TGTGCCAGCAGCTTAGACTTAGGAATTGGCTACGAGCAGTACTTC | CASSLDLGIGYEQYF
TRBJ2-2 | few | TRBD2 | 15 | TRBV7-3 | TGTGCCAGCAGCCTAGCGGGGGGGAACACCGGGGAGCTGTTTTTT | CASSLAGGNTGELFF